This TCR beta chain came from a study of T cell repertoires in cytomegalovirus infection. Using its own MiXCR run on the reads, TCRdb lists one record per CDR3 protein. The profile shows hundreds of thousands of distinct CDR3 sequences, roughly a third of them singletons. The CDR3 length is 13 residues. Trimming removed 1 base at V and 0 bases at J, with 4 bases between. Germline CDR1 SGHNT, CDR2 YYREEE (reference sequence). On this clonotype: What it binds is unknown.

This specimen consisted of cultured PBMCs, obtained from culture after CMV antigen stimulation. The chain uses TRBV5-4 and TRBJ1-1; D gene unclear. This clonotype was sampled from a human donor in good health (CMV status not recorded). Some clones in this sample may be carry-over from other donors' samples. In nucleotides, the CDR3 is TGTGCCAGCAGCTTGTGGGTGAACACTGAAGCTTTCTTT. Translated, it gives CASSLWVNTEAFF.